The 3 T cell receptor beta chains reported below all come from one sample, sequenced in a study of brain T cells in children with intractable seizures. Clones were read by immunoSEQ multiplex PCR, and TCRdb kept only the in-frame ones, dropping some. Of 340,000 or so clones in the sample, nearly 95% were seen once. The time point: blood from clinic visit 5 months post-surgery; TSC patient then seizure free. Sequencing used peripheral blood, obtained approximately 5 months after surgery. Receptor source: a boy younger than two with tuberous sclerosis and intractable seizures.

The chain links TRBV2 to TRBJ2-1; D is uncertain. The germline CDR1 and CDR2 sequences are SNHLY and FYNNEI. CDR3 length equals 15 residues. Trimming cost V 4 bases and J 4 bases, with 14 bases left between them. CDR3 nucleotides: TGTGCCAGCAGTGGGCTGCGAGAGAATTACAATGAGCAGTTCTTC. Its protein product is CASSGLRENYNEQFF.

This clone was detected once. The rearrangement uses TRBV6-1 and TRBJ2-1, with D unclear. V lost 2 bases and J lost 6, with 17 bases in between. The CDR3 has 16 amino acids. Germline V gene sequence: CDR1 MNHNS, CDR2 SASEGT. The CDR3 loop is CASSEFGAPLINEQFF. In nucleotides, the CDR3 is TGTGCCAGCAGTGAATTCGGCGCCCCTTTAATCAATGAGCAGTTCTTC.

The chain is built from TRBV5-4 and TRBJ2-2; 10 positions match TRBD2. V dropped 5 bases and J dropped 5; count of bases not matched to a gene: 3. The CDR3 is made up of 14 amino acids. CDR1 is SGHNT and CDR2 is YYREEE in the germline V gene (reference sequence). This CDR3 is CASSLAGATGELFF. CDR3 coding DNA: TGTGCCAGCAGTCTAGCGGGAGCGACCGGGGAGCTGTTTTTT.